This T cell receptor beta chain came from a study of blood T cell repertoires in COVID-19. After removal of 7 bases from V and 3 bases from J, the junction contained 5 bases not matched to a gene. The germline gives CDR1 ENHRY, CDR2 SYGVKD. The CDR3 loop spans 13 amino acids. TCRdb keeps only in-frame clones here, not all; method: immunoSEQ multiplex PCR. The table shows 100,000 to 150,000 clones, with 80% occurring only once. The rearrangement joins TRBV10-3 to TRBJ2-5, with TRBD1 identical over 7 bases. This TCR was recovered from a human donor in a cohort sampled during active COVID-19. The source material was peripheral blood. The CDR3 nucleotides are TGTGCCATCAATCAGGGGACAGAAGAGACCCAGTACTTC. It codes for CAINQGTEETQYF.